These 12 T cell receptor beta chains share one sample of origin, sequenced in a study of blood T cell repertoires in COVID-19. TCRdb's copy holds only in-frame clones and misses some; the assay was immunoSEQ multiplex PCR. The table includes roughly 120,000 clones, over 60% detected once. The sample was peripheral blood. The receptors were sampled from a human donor in a cohort sampled during active COVID-19.

The CDR3 protein is CATSEREAGGYNEQFF. The CDR3 coding sequence is TGTGCCACCAGTGAAAGGGAGGCAGGGGGCTACAATGAGCAGTTCTTC. The chain links TRBV24-1 to TRBJ2-1; weak D call: TRBD1 (7 bases). The V and J ends lost 4 bases and 3 bases respectively, with 15 bases between them. Germline V gene lookup returns CDR1 KGHDR and CDR2 SFDVKD. The CDR3 sequence is 16 residues long.

The gene calls are TRBV7-2 and TRBJ2-5, with unresolved D. The V gene lost 1 base and the J gene lost 3 bases, with 6 bases spanning the gap. This CDR3 is built from 13 residues. CDR1 and CDR2 (germline): SGHTA, FQGNSA. The CDR3 here is CASSLGVEETQYF. CDR3 coding DNA: TGTGCCAGCAGCTTAGGAGTCGAAGAGACCCAGTACTTC.

The CDR3 DNA reads as TGTGCCAGCAGTTACTCTTATTATAACGAGCAGTACTTC. It is translated as CASSYSYYNEQYF. The V gene is TRBV6-5, the J gene TRBJ2-7; D is unclear. The CDR3 length is 13 residues. Trimming took 0 bases from V and 5 from J, leaving 8 bases between them. Germline CDR1 and CDR2: MNHEY and SVGAGI.

The CDR3: CAIGTGGDEKLFF. The CDR3 nucleotides are TGTGCCATAGGGACAGGGGGTGATGAAAAACTGTTTTTT. The gene calls are TRBV10-3 and TRBJ1-4; 11 nucleotides align to TRBD1. V was clipped by 9 bases and J by 6 bases; unmatched bases: 3. The V gene's germline CDR1 is ENHRY and CDR2 SYGVKD. The CDR3 totals 13 residues.

This chain connects TRBV29-1 to TRBJ1-1, with 10 nucleotides matching TRBD1. Per the germline V gene, CDR1 is SQVTM and CDR2 is ANQGSEA. V dropped 7 bases and J dropped 4; count of bases not matched to a gene: 3. This CDR3 is 12 amino acids long. DNA of the CDR3: TGCAGCGCTAGACAGGGGGCCACTGAAGCTTTCTTT. Translation: CSARQGATEAFF.

The chain uses TRBV10-3 and TRBJ2-5, with 12 nucleotides matching TRBD2. The junction had 3 bases not matched to a gene; V was cut back by 4 bases and J by 3 bases. Germline CDR1 and CDR2: ENHRY and SYGVKD. The CDR3 runs 15 residues. CDR3 sequence: CAISASGRAEETQYF. Written as DNA, the CDR3 is TGTGCCATCAGTGCTAGCGGGAGGGCCGAAGAGACCCAGTACTTC.

This clone was recorded a few times. V is TRBV7-9 and J is TRBJ2-7; 8 positions agree with TRBD1. Germline CDR1 SEHNR, CDR2 FQNEAQ (reference sequence). Trimming at V came to 4 bases and at J to 3 bases, leaving 5 bases not matched to a gene. The length of the CDR3 is 14 residues. The CDR3 region has the DNA TGTGCCAGCAGCTCCGGGACAGGCTTCTACGAGCAGTACTTC. Protein: CASSSGTGFYEQYF.

The genes are TRBV30 and TRBJ1-2, with D possibly being TRBD1 (5 bases). CDR1 is GTSNPN and CDR2 is SVGIG in the germline V gene (reference sequence). Deletions cut 7 bases from V and 6 bases from J, with 18 bases between. The CDR3 covers 13 residues. CDR3 DNA: TGTGCCTTGACCCCCCGAGACAGTAATGGCTACACCTTC. Its translation: CALTPRDSNGYTF.

This clone has a handful of counts. The chain combines TRBV2 with TRBJ1-5, with D perhaps matching TRBD1 (5 bases). The CDR3 totals 14 residues. V shed 4 bases and J shed 5 bases, with 12 bases lying between them. Looked up from germline, CDR1 is SNHLY and CDR2 is FYNNEI. CDR3 coding DNA: TGTGCCAGCAGTGGGGGGGTAAGGGATCAGCCCCAGCATTTT. Residues: CASSGGVRDQPQHF.

The chain couples TRBV28 to TRBJ2-7; TRBD2 matches 9 bases. V was pared by 3 bases and J by 2 bases, with 5 bases of the junction left unmatched. The V gene's germline CDR1 is MDHEN and CDR2 SYDVKM. The CDR3 spans 15 residues. CDR3 amino acids: CASSFILAGPYEQYF. The CDR3 region has the DNA TGTGCCAGCAGTTTCATACTAGCGGGCCCCTACGAGCAGTACTTC.

The chain combines TRBV7-3 with TRBJ2-7; no reliable D call. From germline, CDR1 is SGHTA and CDR2 FQGTGA. V lost 5 bases and J lost 5, with 13 bases in between. The CDR3 runs to 13 residues. The CDR3 is CASSQTLGDEQYF. The CDR3 DNA reads TGTGCCAGCAGCCAAACTCTAGGAGACGAGCAGTACTTC.

This clone has more than one count but fewer than ten. The chain joins TRBV28 to TRBJ1-4; 8 positions agree with TRBD1. Trimming at V came to 6 bases and at J to 4 bases, leaving 7 bases not matched to a gene. This CDR3 has 15 residues. Germline CDR1 and CDR2: MDHEN and SYDVKM. CDR3 loop: CASRPPTGVNEKLFF. CDR3 coding DNA: TGTGCCAGCAGACCCCCGACAGGGGTTAATGAAAAACTGTTTTTT.